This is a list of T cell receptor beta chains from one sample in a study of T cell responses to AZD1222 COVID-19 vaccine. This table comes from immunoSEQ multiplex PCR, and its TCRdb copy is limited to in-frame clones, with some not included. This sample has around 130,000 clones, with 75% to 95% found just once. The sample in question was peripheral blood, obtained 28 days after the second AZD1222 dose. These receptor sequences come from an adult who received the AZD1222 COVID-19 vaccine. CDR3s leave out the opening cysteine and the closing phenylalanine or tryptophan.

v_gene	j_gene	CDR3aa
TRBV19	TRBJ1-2	ASSIAGGPYGYT
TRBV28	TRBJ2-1	ASSPGTQGQNEQF
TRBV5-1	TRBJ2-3	ASSSESDTQY
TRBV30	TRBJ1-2	AWSLGRGHGGYT
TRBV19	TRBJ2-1	ASSADRDNEQF
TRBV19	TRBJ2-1	ASSTRTSGSFSEQF
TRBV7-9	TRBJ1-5	ASSYDGDYQPQH
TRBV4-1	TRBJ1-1	ASSPTGGTPEAF
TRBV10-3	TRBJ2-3	AISGHQDTQY
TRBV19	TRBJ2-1	ASTLGSFPNEQF
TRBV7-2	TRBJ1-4	ASSPGPEIATNEKLF
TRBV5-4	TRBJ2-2	ASSLDYRSGPGELF
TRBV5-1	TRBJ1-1	ASSLGQGRMWTEAF
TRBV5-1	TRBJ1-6	ASREAINSPLH
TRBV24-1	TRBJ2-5	ATSEAAGTQY
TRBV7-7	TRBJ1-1	ASSARQNTEAF
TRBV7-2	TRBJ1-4	ASSPESDREKLF
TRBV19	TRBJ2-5	ASRRQSDYQETQY
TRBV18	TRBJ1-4	ASSPAGGPFNEKLF
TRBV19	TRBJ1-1	ASRDRATEAF
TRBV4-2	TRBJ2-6	ASSPHEGGVSGANVLT
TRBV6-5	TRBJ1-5	ASGRGRNNQPQH
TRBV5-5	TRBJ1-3	ASSLNPSSGNTIY
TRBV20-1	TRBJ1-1	SASKTGGAGTEAF
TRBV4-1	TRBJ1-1	ASSQEGFNTEAF
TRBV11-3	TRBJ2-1	ASSLEIGTGTGVNEQF
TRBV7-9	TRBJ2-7	ASSLGVLGMEQY
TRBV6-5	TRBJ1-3	ASIMGQGAGDTIY